A single sample is the source of the 24 T cell receptor beta chains below, sequenced in a study of T-cell memory formation after mild COVID-19. TCRdb ran MiXCR on the 5' RACE reads and lists one entry per CDR3 protein. The sample holds approximately 150,000 distinct CDR3 sequences; more than 14% are singletons and the top ten take over 12%. The sample taken for sequencing was PBMCs or a T cell subset sorted from them (not recorded which). All receptors derive from an adult woman who had mild COVID-19 (a few samples of this study predate the infection). Cell type and time point are not known.

The gene calls are TRBV5-1 and TRBJ1-2; D is possibly TRBD1 (5 bases). Germline V gives CDR1 SGHRS, CDR2 YFSETQ. Between the trimmed V and J ends, which lost 4 bases and 4 bases, there was a span of 17 bases. There are 15 residues in the CDR3. CDR3 protein: CASSPHSGGSYGYTF. For the CDR3, the DNA is TGCGCCAGCAGCCCACACTCTGGGGGTAGCTATGGCTACACCTTC.

This clonotype has only a few counts. The V call is TRBV5-1, the J call TRBJ2-7; TRBD1 aligns across 9 bases. Losses at the gene ends were 4 bases for V and 3 bases for J; bases not matched to a gene: 8. CDR3 size: 15 residues. In germline, CDR1 is SGHRS, CDR2 YFSETQ. DNA of the CDR3: TGCGCCAGCAGCAAAAGACAGGGGGAAGGCTACGAGCAGTACTTC. It is translated as CASSKRQGEGYEQYF.

This sequence joins TRBV2 and TRBJ2-5; D unclear. The V gene's germline CDR1 is SNHLY and CDR2 FYNNEI. The CDR3 length is 14 residues. V lost 6 bases to trimming and J lost 9 bases, with 20 bases between them. The CDR3 nucleotides read TGTGCCAGCAGCCCTCCTCCCCGGGCATCACCCCAGTACTTC. Translated: CASSPPPRASPQYF. Using reference TRBV2 and TRBJ2-5 for the parts outside the CDR3, the full variable domain is EPEVTQTPSHQVTQMGQEVILRCVPISNHLYFYWYRQILGQKVEFLVSFYNNEISEKSEIFDDQFSVERPDGSNFTLKIRSTKLEDSAMYFCASSPPPRASPQYFGPGTRLLVL.

This clonotype was found many times. The rearrangement links TRBV4-1 to TRBJ2-7, with D tentatively TRBD1 or TRBD2 (6 bases each). Germline-derived CDR1 and CDR2 are MGHRA and YSYEKL. The CDR3 contains 17 residues. The V end lost 3 bases, the J end lost 0 bases, and 18 bases lay between the germline ends. The CDR3 region is CASSHPGGGKSSYEQYF. Here the CDR3 DNA reads TGCGCCAGCAGCCACCCCGGAGGGGGGAAGAGCTCCTACGAGCAGTACTTC.

This chain links TRBV4-1 with TRBJ2-7; 11 bases fit TRBD1. This CDR3 contains 15 residues. V was pared by 4 bases and J by 4 bases, with 6 bases of the junction left unmatched. In germline, CDR1 is MGHRA, CDR2 YSYEKL. The CDR3 DNA reads TGCGCCAGCAGCCCCCGGACAGGGGGCATTTACGAGCAGTACTTC. Its translation is CASSPRTGGIYEQYF.

This clonotype was counted many times. This chain connects TRBV4-1 to TRBJ2-3; TRBD2 agrees at 13 bases. The CDR3 sequence is 16 residues long. Germline CDR1 reads MGHRA; CDR2 reads YSYEKL. The V and J ends lost 0 bases and 6 bases, in that order; junction bases with no gene match: 3. CDR3 protein: CASSQEGLAGKDTQYF. In DNA, the CDR3 is TGCGCCAGCAGCCAAGAGGGACTAGCGGGGAAGGATACGCAGTATTTT.

This clonotype was seen a few times. The chain is built from TRBV2 and TRBJ1-2; possibly TRBD1 for D (5 bases). V dropped 5 bases and J dropped 0 bases, with 10 bases sitting between them. Germline values: CDR1 SNHLY, CDR2 FYNNEI. The CDR3 has 14 residues. CDR3 loop: CASSPGRANYGYTF. For the CDR3, the DNA is TGTGCCAGCAGTCCAGGGCGAGCTAACTATGGCTACACCTTC.

The chain carries TRBV5-1 and TRBJ1-1; a weak D match, TRBD1 (6 bases). This CDR3 has 13 amino acids. Germline assignment: CDR1 SGHRS and CDR2 YFSETQ. Deletions cut 2 bases from V and 7 bases from J, with 12 bases between. The CDR3 loop reads CASSFNRDLEAFF. For the CDR3, the DNA is TGCGCCAGCAGCTTTAACAGGGACCTTGAAGCTTTCTTT.

V gene TRBV20-1 combines with J gene TRBJ1-1; D is uncertain. The germline V gene has CDR1 DFQATT and CDR2 SNEGSKA (reference sequence). The CDR3 is 18 residues long. Trimming removed 1 base from V and 0 bases from J, with 21 bases in between. The CDR3 is CSARVVQLSGALNTEAFF. The CDR3 DNA reads TGCAGTGCTAGAGTTGTACAGCTTTCTGGCGCTCTGAACACTGAAGCTTTCTTT.

The chain carries TRBV2 and TRBJ2-3; D unclear. The CDR3 runs 15 residues. Trimming removed 8 bases from V and 2 bases from J, with 17 bases in between. From germline, CDR1 is SNHLY and CDR2 FYNNEI. CDR3 sequence (DNA): TGTGCCAGCCTGGACCCGGACGCCGTCACAGATACGCAGTATTTT. As protein: CASLDPDAVTDTQYF.

The chain has TRBV3-1 and TRBJ1-6, with 8 bases identical to TRBD1. The CDR3 length is 16 residues. Germline V gives CDR1 LGHDT, CDR2 YNNKEL (reference sequence). With V trimmed by 0 bases and J by 7 bases, 5 bases remained unmatched. Here the CDR3 reads CASSQERDRKNSPLHF. CDR3 bases: TGTGCCAGCAGCCAAGAACGGGACAGGAAGAATTCACCCCTCCACTTT.

The V gene is TRBV7-3, the J gene TRBJ2-2; D call uncertain. The CDR3 runs 13 residues. The germline V and J ends were trimmed by 0 bases and 7 bases, with 6 bases remaining between them. CDR1 and CDR2 (germline): SGHTA, FQGTGA. The CDR3 sequence: CASSLTGIGELFF. CDR3 nucleotide sequence: TGTGCCAGCAGCTTAACGGGAATCGGGGAGCTGTTTTTT.

Many counts were recorded for this clonotype. One end of the junction is discordant with germline, which a read error may explain. The chain couples TRBV7-7 to TRBJ2-5, with TRBD2 matching over 14 bases. CDR3 size: 14 residues. The germline gives CDR1 SSHAT, CDR2 FNYEAQ (reference sequence). The DNA of the CDR3 is TGTGCTAGCAGCTCCGGACTAGCGGGAGGGACCCAGTACTTC. Translated, it gives CASSSGLAGGTQYF.

J is TRBJ2-7 and V is TRBV20-1; D gene uncertain. V was pared by 3 bases and J by 0 bases, with 9 bases between. CDR3 length: 13 residues. Germline V gene sequence: CDR1 DFQATT, CDR2 SNEGSKA (reference sequence). This chain's CDR3 is CSASPQSSYEQYF. As DNA, the CDR3 is TGCAGTGCTAGCCCGCAAAGCTCCTACGAGCAGTACTTC.

Only a few counts were recorded for this clonotype. The chain is built from TRBV7-8 and TRBJ2-7, with D perhaps TRBD1 (5 bases). CDR1 and CDR2 from the germline V gene are SGHVS and FQNEAQ. The CDR3 extends over 18 amino acids. V was cut by 3 bases and J by 3 bases, with 24 bases left in between. The CDR3 here is CASSFRGPREEFLYEQYF. The CDR3 region has the DNA TGTGCCAGCAGCTTTAGGGGTCCCAGGGAAGAATTCCTCTACGAGCAGTACTTC.

This clonotype was seen a handful of times. CDR3 in DNA: TGCAGCGTTGGAACGGGGTATGAGCAGTTCTTC. Protein sequence: CSVGTGYEQFF. The chain couples TRBV29-1 to TRBJ2-1, with a possible D match to TRBD2 (5 bases). Trimming left V 4 bases short and J 8 bases short, with 9 bases between. CDR1 is SQVTM, CDR2 ANQGSEA, per germline. The CDR3 has 11 residues.

This clonotype was recorded a few times. The J gene is TRBJ2-1, the V gene TRBV7-2; 9 nucleotides align to TRBD2. This CDR3 contains 16 residues. V gave up 1 base and J gave up 4 bases; unmatched junction bases: 5. Germline V CDR1 and CDR2: SGHTA, FQGNSA. CDR3: CASSLVASGKYNEQFF. The CDR3 nucleotides read TGTGCCAGCAGCTTAGTCGCTAGCGGGAAATACAATGAGCAGTTCTTC.

This clonotype occurred a few times. The V call is TRBV12-3 or TRBV12-4, the J call TRBJ2-1, with 9 bases fitting TRBD2. V was pared by 6 bases and J by 3 bases, with 6 bases of the junction left unmatched. The CDR3 is 15 residues long. CDR3 in DNA: TGTGCCAGCAGCCCACCTAGCGGGAACTACAATGAGCAGTTCTTC. Protein product: CASSPPSGNYNEQFF.

This clonotype has only a few counts. The chain employs TRBV7-9 and TRBJ2-7, with D perhaps given as TRBD1 or TRBD2 (6 bases each). The CDR3 is made up of 12 amino acids. Germline values: CDR1 SEHNR, CDR2 FQNEAQ (reference sequence). The V gene lost 5 bases and the J gene lost 7 bases, with 12 bases spanning the gap. CDR3 coding DNA: TGTGCCAGCAGCCATTTAGGGGGGGAGCAGTACTTC. Translation: CASSHLGGEQYF. Variable domain in full (rest from reference TRBV7-9 and TRBJ2-7): DTGVSQNPRHKITKRGQNVTFRCDPISEHNRLYWYRQTLGQGPEFLTYFQNEAQLEKSRLLSDRFSAERPKGSFSTLEIQRTEQGDSAMYLCASSHLGGEQYFGPGTRLTVT.

This clonotype has more than one count but fewer than ten. V gene TRBV19 combines with J gene TRBJ2-3; D tentatively reads TRBD1 or TRBD2 (5 bases each). Trimming left V 5 bases short and J 6 bases short, with 18 bases between. This CDR3 is 15 amino acids long. The germline V gene has CDR1 LNHDA and CDR2 SQIVND (reference sequence). Here the CDR3 DNA reads TGTGCCAGTAGTCCCTCCGGGGCCCCGAGGGATACGCAGTATTTT. Amino acids: CASSPSGAPRDTQYF.

V usage is TRBV4-1 and J usage is TRBJ1-5, with D possibly TRBD1 on 5 matching bases. The V end was cut by 1 base, the J end by 6 bases, with 7 bases between. Germline CDR1 and CDR2: MGHRA and YSYEKL. This CDR3 has 13 amino acids. This CDR3 is CASSQGGVQPQHF. The CDR3 nucleotides are TGCGCCAGCAGCCAAGGAGGGGTTCAGCCCCAGCATTTT.

This clonotype was seen ten or more times. The chain is built from TRBV14 and TRBJ2-7; no definite D call. CDR1 is SGHDN and CDR2 is FVKESK in the germline V gene. The CDR3 is made up of 12 amino acids. With 1 base removed from V and 4 bases from J, the gap between germline ends came to 5 bases. Here the CDR3 DNA reads TGTGCCAGCAGCCAAGGTAGATACGAGCAGTACTTC. Translated, it gives CASSQGRYEQYF.

At least ten counts were recorded for this clonotype. V is TRBV4-1 and J is TRBJ2-1, with D uncertain. Germline V lookup: CDR1 MGHRA, CDR2 YSYEKL. There are 13 residues in the CDR3. With 1 base removed from V and 6 bases from J, the gap between germline ends came to 7 bases. DNA for the CDR3: TGCGCCAGCAGCCAAGGCATGGCCAATGAGCAGTTCTTC. This codes for CASSQGMANEQFF.

The J gene is TRBJ2-7, the V gene TRBV5-1; 7 nucleotides match TRBD1. Germline V lookup: CDR1 SGHRS, CDR2 YFSETQ. V dropped 3 bases and J dropped 3; count of bases not matched to a gene: 3. The CDR3 totals 13 residues. The CDR3 DNA follows: TGCGCCAGCAGCTCGGGACAGTTCTACGAGCAGTACTTC. Its translation: CASSSGQFYEQYF.